This TCR beta chain was captured by sequencing in a study of tumor and adjacent non-tumor tissue in lung cancer. About this clonotype itself: What it binds is unknown. The junction departs from the called germline gene at one end, perhaps through a read error.

There are 17 residues in the CDR3. CDR1 DFQATT and CDR2 SNEGSKA come from the germline V gene (reference sequence). A modified ARM-PCR protocol with three rounds of nested PCR amplified TCRbeta. From the multiplex PCR reads, TCRdb called clonotypes with MiXCR, one entry per CDR3 protein. Of around 82,000 distinct CDR3 sequences listed, 70% to 90% were seen once; the top ten hold about 51%. Study-wide points: TCR diversity was significantly greater in tumor than normal lung tissue.

RNA was extracted from bulk tissue without any cell sorting. Distant lung tissue was collected more than 3 cm away from the tumor edge. The TCR was taken from a man aged 55 to 70 with non-small cell lung cancer. Sequenced: distant non-tumor lung tissue. The rearrangement uses TRBV20-1 and TRBJ2-6, with D maybe TRBD1 (6 bases). DNA of the CDR3: TGCAGTGCTAGAGATGTGGGAGAGACCTCTGGGGACAACGTCCTGACATTC. Amino acids: CSARDVGETSGDNVLTF.